This T cell receptor beta chain was identified during a study of graft-versus-host responses after intestinal transplantation. The data were produced by immunoSEQ multiplex PCR, yet TCRdb's version contains in-frame clones alone and is incomplete. The table includes around 97,000 clones, approximately 93% detected once. A word on this clone: Its target is unknown.

CDR1 and CDR2 (germline): DFQATT, SNEGSKA (reference sequence). This CDR3 has 11 amino acids. The V end was cut by 1 base, the J end by 6 bases, with 5 bases between. Material: unstimulated CD8+ T cells sorted from spleen or lymph node cells, obtained before intestinal transplant. The chain is built from TRBV20-1 and TRBJ2-3; D call uncertain. The receptor was derived from a human donor who received an intestinal transplant. CDR3 region: CSARALDTQYF. In DNA form, the CDR3 reads TGCAGTGCTAGAGCCCTCGATACGCAGTATTTT.